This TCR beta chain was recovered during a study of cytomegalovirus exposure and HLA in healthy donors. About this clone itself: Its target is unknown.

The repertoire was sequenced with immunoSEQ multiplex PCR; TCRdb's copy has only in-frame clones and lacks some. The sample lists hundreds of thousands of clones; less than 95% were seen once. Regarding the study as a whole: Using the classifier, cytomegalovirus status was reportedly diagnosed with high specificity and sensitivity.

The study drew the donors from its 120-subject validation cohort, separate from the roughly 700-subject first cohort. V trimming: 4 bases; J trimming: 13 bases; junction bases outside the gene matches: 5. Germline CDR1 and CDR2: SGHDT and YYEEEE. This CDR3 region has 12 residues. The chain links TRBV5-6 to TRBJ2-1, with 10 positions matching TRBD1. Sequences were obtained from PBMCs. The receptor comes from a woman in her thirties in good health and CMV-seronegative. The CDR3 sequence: CASSGGTGVQFF. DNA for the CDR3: TGTGCCAGCAGCGGCGGGACAGGGGTACAGTTCTTC. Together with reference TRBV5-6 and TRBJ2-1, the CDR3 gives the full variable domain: DAGVTQSPTHLIKTRGQQVTLRCSPKSGHDTVSWYQQALGQGPQFIFQYYEEEERQRGNFPDRFSGHQFPNYSSELNVNALLLGDSALYLCASSGGTGVQFFGPGTRLTVL.